This T cell receptor beta chain was sequenced during a study of CD8 T cells in Susac syndrome. CDR1 is MGHRA and CDR2 is YSYEKL in the germline V gene. V lost 0 bases and J lost 6, with 13 bases in between. CDR3 length equals 15 residues. CD8+ and CD4+ blood T cells underwent TCR beta sequencing. Random hexamers were used to reverse transcribe an amount of roughly 0.5 to 1 ug RNA. TCRdb fed the immunoSEQ multiplex PCR reads into MiXCR, producing one record per CDR3 protein. The table has under 55,000 distinct CDR3 sequences, 93% seen once. The sequencing input was CD8+ T cells from PBMCs. The TCR comes from a human donor with multiple sclerosis. The chain links TRBV4-1 to TRBJ2-3; D is possibly TRBD2 (6 bases). In DNA, the CDR3 is TGCGCCAGCAGCCAAGAGGCGGGATTCAGGGATACGCAGTATTTT. Its translation is CASSQEAGFRDTQYF.